This TCR beta chain appears in the sequencing data of a study of blood T cells in healthy people across ages. PCR was performed a second time for about 7 to 11 cycles using a sample-barcoded 5' primer and a J-beta primer mix. Tagging of each cDNA molecule was performed by a template-switch adaptor with 12 random nucleotides. A single record per CDR3 protein comes from TCRdb applying MiXCR to the 5' RACE reads. The table includes some 690,000 distinct CDR3 sequences, 22% detected once. A minimum of 6 micrograms of total RNA was extracted per sample. The CDR3 is 15 residues long. After removal of 0 bases from V and 8 bases from J, the junction contained 6 bases not matched to a gene. Germline V lookup: CDR1 LGHDT, CDR2 YNNKEL (reference sequence).

Sequenced sample: blood. The rearrangement joins TRBV3-1 to TRBJ1-4; TRBD1 aligns across 7 bases. This TCR was sampled from a man aged 70 or older in good health. The CDR3 DNA is TGTGCCAGCAGCCAAGATATGACAGGGAACGAAAAACTGTTTTTT. The encoded protein is CASSQDMTGNEKLFF. The full variable domain, with the rest looked up from reference TRBV3-1 and TRBJ1-4, is DTAVSQTPKYLVTQMGNDKSIKCEQNLGHDTMYWYKQDSKKFLKIMFSYNNKELIINETVPNRFSPKSPDKAHLNLHINSLELGDSAVYFCASSQDMTGNEKLFFGSGTQLSVL.